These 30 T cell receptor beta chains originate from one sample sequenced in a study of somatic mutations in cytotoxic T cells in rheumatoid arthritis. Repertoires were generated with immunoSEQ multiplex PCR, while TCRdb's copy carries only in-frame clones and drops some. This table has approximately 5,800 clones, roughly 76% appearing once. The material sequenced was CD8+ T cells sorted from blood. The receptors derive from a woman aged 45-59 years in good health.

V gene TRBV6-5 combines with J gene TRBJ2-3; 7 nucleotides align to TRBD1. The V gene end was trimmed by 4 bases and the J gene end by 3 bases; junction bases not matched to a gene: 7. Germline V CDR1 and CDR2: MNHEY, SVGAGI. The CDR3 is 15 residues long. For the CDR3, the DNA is TGTGCCAGCAGTTCCCGAGGACAGGAGACAGATACGCAGTATTTT. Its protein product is CASSSRGQETDTQYF.

This chain's CDR3 is CASIDRGDSGNTIYF. The CDR3, as DNA: TGTGCCAGCATCGACAGGGGTGACTCTGGAAACACCATATATTTT. V gene TRBV11-3 combines with J gene TRBJ1-3; 8 bases are a match to TRBD1. Losses at the gene ends were 7 bases for V and 0 bases for J; bases not matched to a gene: 5. The CDR3 has 15 residues. Germline lookup yields CDR1 SGHNT and CDR2 YENEEA.

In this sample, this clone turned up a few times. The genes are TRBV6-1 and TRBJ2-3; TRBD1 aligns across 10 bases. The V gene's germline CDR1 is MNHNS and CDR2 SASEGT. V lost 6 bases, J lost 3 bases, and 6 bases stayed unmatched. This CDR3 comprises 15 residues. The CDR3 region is CASRPTGGQTDTQYF. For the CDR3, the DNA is TGTGCCAGCAGGCCGACAGGGGGCCAGACAGATACGCAGTATTTT.

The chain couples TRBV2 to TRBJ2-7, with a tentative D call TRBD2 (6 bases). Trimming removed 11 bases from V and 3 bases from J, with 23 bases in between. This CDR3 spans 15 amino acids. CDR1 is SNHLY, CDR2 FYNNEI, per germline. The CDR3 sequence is CAGLTNRAGSYEQYF. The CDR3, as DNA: TGTGCCGGCCTCACAAACCGGGCGGGGAGCTACGAGCAGTACTTC.

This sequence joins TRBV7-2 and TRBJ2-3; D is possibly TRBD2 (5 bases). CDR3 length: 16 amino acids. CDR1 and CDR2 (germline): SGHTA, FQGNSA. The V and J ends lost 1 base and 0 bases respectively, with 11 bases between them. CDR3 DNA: TGTGCCAGCAGCTTAGATGCAGGAGGTAGCACAGATACGCAGTATTTT. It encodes CASSLDAGGSTDTQYF.

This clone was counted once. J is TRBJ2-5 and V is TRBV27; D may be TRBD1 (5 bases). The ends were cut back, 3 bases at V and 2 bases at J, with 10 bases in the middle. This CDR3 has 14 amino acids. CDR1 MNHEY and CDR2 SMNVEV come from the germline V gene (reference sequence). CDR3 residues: CASSFWGPQETQYF. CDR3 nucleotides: TGTGCCAGCAGTTTCTGGGGCCCACAAGAGACCCAGTACTTC.

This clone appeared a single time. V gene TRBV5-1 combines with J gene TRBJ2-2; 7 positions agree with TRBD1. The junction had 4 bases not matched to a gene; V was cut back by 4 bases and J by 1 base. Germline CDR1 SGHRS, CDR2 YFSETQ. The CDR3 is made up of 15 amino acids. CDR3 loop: CASSLRDRNTGELFF. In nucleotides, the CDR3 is TGCGCCAGCAGCCTCCGGGACAGGAACACCGGGGAGCTGTTTTTT.

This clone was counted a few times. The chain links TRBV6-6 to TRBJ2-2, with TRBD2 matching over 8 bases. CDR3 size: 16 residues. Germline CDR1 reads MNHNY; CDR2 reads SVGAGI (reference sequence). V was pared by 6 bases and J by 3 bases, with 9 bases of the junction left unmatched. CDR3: CASRPSGGAYTGELFF. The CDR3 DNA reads TGTGCCAGCAGGCCAAGCGGGGGAGCTTACACCGGGGAGCTGTTTTTT.

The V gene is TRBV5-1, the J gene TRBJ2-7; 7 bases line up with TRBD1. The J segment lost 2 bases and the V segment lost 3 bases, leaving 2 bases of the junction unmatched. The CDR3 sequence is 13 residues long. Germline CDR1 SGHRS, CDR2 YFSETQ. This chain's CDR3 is CASSWTGAYEQYF. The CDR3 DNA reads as TGCGCCAGCAGCTGGACAGGAGCCTACGAGCAGTACTTC.

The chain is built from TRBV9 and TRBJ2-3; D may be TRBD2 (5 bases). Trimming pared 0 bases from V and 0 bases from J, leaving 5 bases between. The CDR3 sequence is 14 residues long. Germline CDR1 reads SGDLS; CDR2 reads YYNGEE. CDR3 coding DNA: TGTGCCAGCAGCGTAGCGGGGAGCACAGATACGCAGTATTTT. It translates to CASSVAGSTDTQYF.

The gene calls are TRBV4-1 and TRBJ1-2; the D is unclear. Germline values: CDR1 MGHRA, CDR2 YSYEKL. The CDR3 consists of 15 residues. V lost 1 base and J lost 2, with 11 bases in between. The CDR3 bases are TGCGCCAGCAGCCAAGTTTCTGCCGAGAACTATGGCTACACCTTC. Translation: CASSQVSAENYGYTF.

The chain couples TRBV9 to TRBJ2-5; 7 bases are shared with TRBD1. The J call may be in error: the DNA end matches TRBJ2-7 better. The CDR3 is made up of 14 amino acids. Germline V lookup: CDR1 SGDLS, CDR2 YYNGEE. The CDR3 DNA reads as TGTGCCAGCAGCGTAGAGTACAGGGGATACGAGCAGTACTTC. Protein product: CASSVEYRGYEQYF.

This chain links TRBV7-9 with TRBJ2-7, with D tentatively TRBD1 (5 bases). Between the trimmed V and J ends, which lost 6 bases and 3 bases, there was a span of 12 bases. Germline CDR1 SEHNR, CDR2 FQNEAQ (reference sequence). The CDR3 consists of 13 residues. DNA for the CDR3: TGTGCCAGCAGTCGGCAGGGATTCTACGAGCAGTACTTC. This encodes CASSRQGFYEQYF.

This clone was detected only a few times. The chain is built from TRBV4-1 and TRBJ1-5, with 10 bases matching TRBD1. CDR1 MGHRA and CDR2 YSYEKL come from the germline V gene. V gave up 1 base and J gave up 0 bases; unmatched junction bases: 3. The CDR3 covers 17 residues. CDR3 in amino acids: CASSQADRGLSNQPQHF. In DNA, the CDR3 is TGCGCCAGCAGCCAAGCCGACAGGGGGCTTAGCAATCAGCCCCAGCATTTT.

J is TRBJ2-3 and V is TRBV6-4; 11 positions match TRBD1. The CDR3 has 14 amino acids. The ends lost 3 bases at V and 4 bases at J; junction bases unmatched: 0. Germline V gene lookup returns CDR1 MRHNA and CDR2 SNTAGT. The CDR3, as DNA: TGTGCCAGCAGTGAGGGACAGGGGGCAGATACGCAGTATTTT. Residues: CASSEGQGADTQYF.

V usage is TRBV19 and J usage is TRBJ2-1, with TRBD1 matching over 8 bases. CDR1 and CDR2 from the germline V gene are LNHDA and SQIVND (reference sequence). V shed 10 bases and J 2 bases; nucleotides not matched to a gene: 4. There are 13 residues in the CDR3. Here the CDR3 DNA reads TGTGCCATTTCAGGGGGCGCCTACAATGAGCAGTTCTTC. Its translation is CAISGGAYNEQFF.

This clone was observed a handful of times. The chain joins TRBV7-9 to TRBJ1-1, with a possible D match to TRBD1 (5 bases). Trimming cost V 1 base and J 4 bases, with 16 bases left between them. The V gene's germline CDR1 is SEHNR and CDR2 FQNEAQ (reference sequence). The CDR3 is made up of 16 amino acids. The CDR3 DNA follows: TGTGCCAGCAGCTTAGAAAGATCAGTGGGGGGCACTGAAGCTTTCTTT. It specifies CASSLERSVGGTEAFF.

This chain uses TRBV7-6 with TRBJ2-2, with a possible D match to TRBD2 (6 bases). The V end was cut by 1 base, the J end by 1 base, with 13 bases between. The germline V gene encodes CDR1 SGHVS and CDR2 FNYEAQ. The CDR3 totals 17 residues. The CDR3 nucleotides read TGTGCCAGCAGCTTAGGGACCAGCGGGCAGAACACCGGGGAGCTGTTTTTT. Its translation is CASSLGTSGQNTGELFF.

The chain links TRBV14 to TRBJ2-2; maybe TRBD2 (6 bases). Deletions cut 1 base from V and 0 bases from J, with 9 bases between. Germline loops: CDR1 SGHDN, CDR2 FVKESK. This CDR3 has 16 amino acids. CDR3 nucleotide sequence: TGTGCCAGCAGCCAAGGTGGGACTGCGAACACCGGGGAGCTGTTTTTT. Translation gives CASSQGGTANTGELFF.

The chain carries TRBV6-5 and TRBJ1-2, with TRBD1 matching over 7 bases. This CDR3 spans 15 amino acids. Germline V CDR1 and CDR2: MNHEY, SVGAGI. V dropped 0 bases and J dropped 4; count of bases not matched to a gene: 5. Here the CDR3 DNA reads TGTGCCAGCAGTTACTCCCAGGGGGTGGCCTATGGCTACACCTTC. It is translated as CASSYSQGVAYGYTF.

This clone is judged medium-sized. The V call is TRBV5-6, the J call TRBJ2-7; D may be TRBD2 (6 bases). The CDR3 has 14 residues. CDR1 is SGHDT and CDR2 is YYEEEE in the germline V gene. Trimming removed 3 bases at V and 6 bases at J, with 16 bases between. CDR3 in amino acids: CASSWGAAGLEQYF. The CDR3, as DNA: TGTGCCAGCAGCTGGGGAGCCGCGGGGCTCGAGCAGTACTTC.

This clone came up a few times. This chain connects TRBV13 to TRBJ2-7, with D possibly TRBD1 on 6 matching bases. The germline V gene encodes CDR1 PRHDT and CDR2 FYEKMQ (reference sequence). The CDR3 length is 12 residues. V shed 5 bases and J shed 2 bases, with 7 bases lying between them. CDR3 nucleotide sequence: TGTGCCAGCAGCCAGGGGCCCTACGAGCAGTACTTC. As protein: CASSQGPYEQYF.

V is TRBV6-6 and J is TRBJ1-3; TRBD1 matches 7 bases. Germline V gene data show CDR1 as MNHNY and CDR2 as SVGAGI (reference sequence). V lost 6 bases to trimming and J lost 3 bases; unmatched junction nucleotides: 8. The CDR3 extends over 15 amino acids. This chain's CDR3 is CASSGFGTDGNTIYF. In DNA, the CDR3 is TGTGCCAGCAGCGGCTTCGGGACAGATGGAAACACCATATATTTT.

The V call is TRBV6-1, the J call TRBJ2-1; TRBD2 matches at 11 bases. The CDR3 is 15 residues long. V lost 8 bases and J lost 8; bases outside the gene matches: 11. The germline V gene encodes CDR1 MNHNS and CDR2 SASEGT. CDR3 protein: CASQEVAGGRYEQFF. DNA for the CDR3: TGTGCCAGCCAGGAGGTAGCGGGGGGGAGGTATGAGCAGTTCTTC.

CDR3 amino acids: CASSRLAGGLEETQYF. CDR3 nucleotides: TGTGCCAGCAGCCGACTAGCGGGGGGTTTGGAAGAGACCCAGTACTTC. The chain combines TRBV7-2 with TRBJ2-5; 13 nucleotides agree with TRBD2. The CDR3 covers 16 residues. V lost 5 bases and J lost 3; bases outside the gene matches: 6. Germline CDR1 is SGHTA and CDR2 is FQGNSA. Using reference TRBV7-2 and TRBJ2-5 for the parts outside the CDR3, the full variable domain is GAGVSQSPSNKVTEKGKDVELRCDPISGHTALYWYRQSLGQGLEFLIYFQGNSAPDKSGLPSDRFSAERTGGSVSTLTIQRTQQEDSAVYLCASSRLAGGLEETQYFGPGTRLLVL.

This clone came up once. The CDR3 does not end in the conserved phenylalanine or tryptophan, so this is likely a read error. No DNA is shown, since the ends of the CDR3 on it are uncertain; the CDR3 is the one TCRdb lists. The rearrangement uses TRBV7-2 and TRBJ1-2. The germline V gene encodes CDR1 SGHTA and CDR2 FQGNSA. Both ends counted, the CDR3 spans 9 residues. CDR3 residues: CASSRCGRG.

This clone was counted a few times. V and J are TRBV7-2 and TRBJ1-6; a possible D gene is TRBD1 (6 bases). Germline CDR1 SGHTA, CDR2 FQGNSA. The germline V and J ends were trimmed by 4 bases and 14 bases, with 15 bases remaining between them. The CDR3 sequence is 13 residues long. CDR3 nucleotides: TGTGCCAGCAGCTCGGCTGTGGGGGCGGCCCTCCACTTT. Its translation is CASSSAVGAALHF.

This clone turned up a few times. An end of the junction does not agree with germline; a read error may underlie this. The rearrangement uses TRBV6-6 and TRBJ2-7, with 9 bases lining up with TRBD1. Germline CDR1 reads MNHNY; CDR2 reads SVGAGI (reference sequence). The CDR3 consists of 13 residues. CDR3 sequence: CASSYLGQGPSGF. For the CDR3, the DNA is TGTGCCAGCAGTTACTTGGGACAGGGACCCTCAGGCTTC.

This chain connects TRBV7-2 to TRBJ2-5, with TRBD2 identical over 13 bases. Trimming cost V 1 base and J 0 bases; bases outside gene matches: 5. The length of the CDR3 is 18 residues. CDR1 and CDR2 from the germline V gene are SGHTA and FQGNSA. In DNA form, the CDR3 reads TGTGCCAGCAGCTTAGAACTAGCGGGGGGGCTCGACCAAGAGACCCAGTACTTC. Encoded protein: CASSLELAGGLDQETQYF.

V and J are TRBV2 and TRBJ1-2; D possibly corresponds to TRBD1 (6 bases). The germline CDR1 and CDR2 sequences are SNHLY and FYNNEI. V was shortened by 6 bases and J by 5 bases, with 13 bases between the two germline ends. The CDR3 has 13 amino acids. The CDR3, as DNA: TGTGCCAGCAGCTTATCAGGGGAGTATGGCTACACCTTC. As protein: CASSLSGEYGYTF.